The T cell receptor beta chain under discussion was sequenced for a study of cytomegalovirus exposure and HLA in healthy donors. Amplification used 60 Vbeta primers and 13 Jbeta primers. Sequencing used immunoSEQ multiplex PCR; TCRdb keeps in-frame clones, though not all of them. The table shows fewer than 85,000 clones, with more than 70% occurring only once. The study's findings and limits: Differences between HLA loci emerged in a later analysis of TCR association rates, with DRB1 most and HLA-C fewest. Being productive about 87% or about 30% of the time was typical of most TCR beta V segments in an earlier analysis. Indistinguishability led to the exclusion of some V segments, TRBV6-2 and TRBV6-3 included.

This clone was detected a few times. The antigen is unknown. CDR3 length: 13 residues. CDR1 SNHLY and CDR2 FYNNEI come from the germline V gene. V was shortened by 7 bases and J by 2 bases, with 11 bases between the two germline ends. Sequencing input: PBMCs. The TCR originated in a woman between 35 and 50 years old in good health and CMV-seropositive. The genes are TRBV2 and TRBJ1-2; D may be TRBD1 (6 bases). The CDR3 DNA is TGTGCCAGCATGACTGGACAGAACTATGGCTACACCTTC. It yields the protein CASMTGQNYGYTF.